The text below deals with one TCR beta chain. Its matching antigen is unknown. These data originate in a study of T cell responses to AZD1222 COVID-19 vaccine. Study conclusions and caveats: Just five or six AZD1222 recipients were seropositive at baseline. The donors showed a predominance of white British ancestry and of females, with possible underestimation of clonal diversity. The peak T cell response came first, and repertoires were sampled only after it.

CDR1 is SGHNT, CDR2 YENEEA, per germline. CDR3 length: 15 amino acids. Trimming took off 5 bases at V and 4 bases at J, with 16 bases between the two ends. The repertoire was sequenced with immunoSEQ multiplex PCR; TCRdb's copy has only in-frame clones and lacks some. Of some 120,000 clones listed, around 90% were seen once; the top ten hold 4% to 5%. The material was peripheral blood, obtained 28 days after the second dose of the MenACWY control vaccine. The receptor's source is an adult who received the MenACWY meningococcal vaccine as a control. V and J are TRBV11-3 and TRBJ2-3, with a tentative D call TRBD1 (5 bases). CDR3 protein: CASSKGRLGADTQYF. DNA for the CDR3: TGTGCCAGCAGCAAGGGGCGGTTGGGCGCAGATACGCAGTATTTT.